The next 17 T cell receptor beta chains were all read from a single sample in a study of cytomegalovirus exposure and HLA in healthy donors. Both 60 Vbeta primers and 13 Jbeta primers went into the PCR. Profiled with immunoSEQ multiplex PCR; TCRdb holds only in-frame clones, not every one. This table has some 160,000 clones, approximately 84% appearing once. Input material: PBMCs. The receptors come from a male donor in good health and CMV-seropositive.

V and J are TRBV5-1 and TRBJ2-7; a possible D gene is TRBD1 (6 bases). V was cut by 4 bases and J by 2 bases, with 10 bases left in between. The CDR3 covers 13 residues. Germline V gene lookup returns CDR1 SGHRS and CDR2 YFSETQ. This CDR3 is CASSQGMAYEQYF. The CDR3 DNA follows: TGCGCCAGCAGCCAGGGGATGGCCTACGAGCAGTACTTC.

CDR3 sequence: CASGQGPGTEAFF. DNA of the CDR3: TGTGCCAGCGGACAGGGGCCAGGCACTGAAGCTTTCTTT. The rearrangement links TRBV7-8 to TRBJ1-1, with 9 bases matching TRBD1. CDR1 and CDR2 (germline): SGHVS, FQNEAQ. The trim removed 8 bases at V and 4 bases at J, leaving 5 bases unmatched. This CDR3 contains 13 residues. Supplemented by reference TRBV7-8 and TRBJ1-1, the full variable domain reads GAGVSQSPRYKVAKRGQDVALRCDPISGHVSLFWYQQALGQGPEFLTYFQNEAQLDKSGLPSDRFFAERPEGSVSTLKIQRTQQEDSAVYLCASGQGPGTEAFFGQGTRLTVV.

J is TRBJ1-4 and V is TRBV5-1; unclear D gene. Trimming removed 4 bases from V and 5 bases from J, with 15 bases in between. CDR1 and CDR2 from the germline V gene are SGHRS and YFSETQ. The CDR3 has 15 amino acids. In nucleotides, the CDR3 is TGCGCCAGCAGCAGATTTGGCAGCGAAAATGAAAAACTGTTTTTT. As protein: CASSRFGSENEKLFF.

This clone was seen a single time. This chain joins TRBV19 and TRBJ2-7; 12 bases align to TRBD2. V lost 6 bases to trimming and J lost 3 bases; unmatched junction nucleotides: 6. CDR3 length equals 15 residues. Germline assignment: CDR1 LNHDA and CDR2 SQIVND (reference sequence). DNA of the CDR3: TGTGCCAGTAGCCGACTAGCGGGAGTGGACTACGAGCAGTACTTC. Residues: CASSRLAGVDYEQYF.

V gene TRBV11-1 combines with J gene TRBJ1-1; D unclear. The CDR3 runs 13 residues. V lost 2 bases and J 5 bases, leaving 9 bases between the germline ends. In germline, CDR1 is SGHAT, CDR2 FQDESV (reference sequence). CDR3 DNA: TGTGCCAGCAGCTTATTAGGGAGGACTGAAGCTTTCTTT. Its protein product is CASSLLGRTEAFF.

For the CDR3, the DNA is TGTGCCACCAGCAGCGGGACAGGGGGCGAAAAACTGTTTTTT. Translating it yields CATSSGTGGEKLFF. V gene TRBV15 combines with J gene TRBJ1-4, with 12 bases fitting TRBD1. CDR1 LNHNV and CDR2 YYDKDF come from the germline V gene (reference sequence). The CDR3 consists of 14 residues. The V segment lost 3 bases and the J segment 8 bases; nucleotides outside the gene matches: 1. Supplemented by reference TRBV15 and TRBJ1-4, the full variable domain reads DAMVIQNPRYQVTQFGKPVTLSCSQTLNHNVMYWYQQKSSQAPKLLFHYYDKDFNNEADTPDNFQSRRPNTSFCFLDIRSPGLGDTAMYLCATSSGTGGEKLFFGSGTQLSVL.

The chain joins TRBV28 to TRBJ1-2; TRBD1 matches at 7 bases. Trimming took 6 bases from V and 10 from J; bases not matched to a gene: 17. The CDR3 runs to 15 residues. Germline CDR1 MDHEN, CDR2 SYDVKM. The CDR3 loop reads CASRANRGGIYFYTF. DNA of the CDR3: TGTGCCAGCAGGGCAAACAGGGGCGGCATCTATTTCTACACCTTC.

This chain joins TRBV6-6 and TRBJ1-1, with D perhaps TRBD1 (6 bases). Trimming stripped 2 bases from V and 5 bases from J, with 15 bases between. The CDR3 totals 15 residues. CDR1 and CDR2 (germline): MNHNY, SVGAGI (reference sequence). The CDR3 spells CASSYAEGGATEAFF. In nucleotides, the CDR3 is TGTGCCAGCAGTTACGCGGAGGGGGGGGCAACTGAAGCTTTCTTT.

The genes are TRBV11-1 and TRBJ2-1, with 7 bases aligning to TRBD2. CDR3 length equals 16 residues. V lost 7 bases, J lost 4 bases, and 13 bases stayed unmatched. Germline CDR1 is SGHAT and CDR2 is FQDESV (reference sequence). The DNA of the CDR3 is TGTGCCAGCACCATTGATAGGGGAGGGCCATACAATGAGCAGTTCTTC. Amino acid sequence: CASTIDRGGPYNEQFF. The full variable domain, its missing parts supplied by reference TRBV11-1 and TRBJ2-1, is EAEVAQSPRYKITEKSQAVAFWCDPISGHATLYWYRQILGQGPELLVQFQDESVVDDSQLPKDRFSAERLKGVDSTLKIQPAELGDSAMYLCASTIDRGGPYNEQFFGPGTRLTVL.

The chain couples TRBV4-3 to TRBJ2-7; D is perhaps TRBD1 (5 bases). The CDR3 sequence is 12 residues long. Trimming took off 1 base at V and 6 bases at J, with 7 bases between the two ends. CDR1 is LGHNA and CDR2 is YSLEER in the germline V gene. The CDR3 sequence is CASSQGQFEQYF. Here the CDR3 DNA reads TGCGCCAGCAGCCAAGGACAGTTCGAGCAGTACTTC.

The rearrangement links TRBV10-3 to TRBJ2-1; D is possibly TRBD1 (8 bases). Germline V gene sequence: CDR1 ENHRY, CDR2 SYGVKD. The germline V and J ends were trimmed by 7 bases and 7 bases, with 17 bases remaining between them. The CDR3 is 14 amino acids. CDR3 amino acids: CAIMVGGTGNEQFF. In DNA, the CDR3 is TGTGCCATCATGGTGGGAGGGACAGGAAATGAGCAGTTCTTC.

This clone showed up just a few times. V gene TRBV6-5 combines with J gene TRBJ2-7; weak D call: TRBD1 (6 bases). In germline, CDR1 is MNHEY, CDR2 SVGAGI. V was shortened by 6 bases and J by 4 bases, with 16 bases between the two germline ends. The CDR3 length is 14 residues. CDR3 nucleotides: TGTGCCAGCAGCAAACAGGGCAGGGGATACGAGCAGTACTTC. This encodes CASSKQGRGYEQYF.

This chain uses TRBV20-1 with TRBJ2-5; D gene uncertain. The CDR3 covers 10 residues. Germline loops: CDR1 DFQATT, CDR2 SNEGSKA (reference sequence). Trimming took off 5 bases at V and 4 bases at J, with 5 bases between the two ends. CDR3 DNA sequence: TGCAGTGCTCCTCTAGAGACCCAGTACTTC. It codes for CSAPLETQYF.

V usage is TRBV6-1 and J usage is TRBJ1-2, with D unclear. V was shortened by 2 bases and J by 5 bases, with 12 bases between the two germline ends. The CDR3 sequence is 14 residues long. Germline V CDR1 and CDR2: MNHNS, SASEGT. CDR3 DNA: TGTGCCAGCAGTGAAAGGAGGGATTCTTATGGCTACACCTTC. Translation gives CASSERRDSYGYTF.

CDR3 protein: CASSQGLAGGGNEQFF. As DNA, the CDR3 is TGTGCCAGCAGCCAGGGACTAGCGGGAGGTGGGAATGAGCAGTTCTTC. This sequence joins TRBV7-2 and TRBJ2-1; 15 bases are shared with TRBD2. The CDR3 has 16 amino acids. Losses at the gene ends were 5 bases for V and 7 bases for J; bases not matched to a gene: 6. CDR1 is SGHTA and CDR2 is FQGNSA in the germline V gene.

V usage is TRBV2 and J usage is TRBJ1-2; D is unresolved. V was trimmed by 0 bases and J by 7 bases, leaving 9 bases between them. CDR3 length: 13 residues. Germline lookup yields CDR1 SNHLY and CDR2 FYNNEI. In nucleotides, the CDR3 is TGTGCCAGCAGTGAAGCCAGGTTCGGTGGCTACACCTTC. Its translation is CASSEARFGGYTF.

The V gene is TRBV7-8, the J gene TRBJ2-7, with D possibly being TRBD2 (6 bases). The germline CDR1 and CDR2 sequences are SGHVS and FQNEAQ. Trimming pared 5 bases from V and 2 bases from J, leaving 13 bases between. The CDR3 runs 14 residues. The DNA for the CDR3 is TGTGCCAGCAGCCCGGGACTTAGAACCTACGAGCAGTACTTC. This translates into CASSPGLRTYEQYF.